Listed here are 17 T cell receptor beta chains from one sample, sequenced in a study of blood T cell repertoires in COVID-19. The data were produced by immunoSEQ multiplex PCR, yet TCRdb's version contains in-frame clones alone and is incomplete. The sample holds a few hundred thousand clones, 70% to 90% seen once. The sequenced sample was PBMCs or T cells enriched from blood (not recorded which). These receptor sequences come from a woman younger than 45 who had been exposed to COVID-19.

The genes are TRBV5-4 and TRBJ2-1; TRBD2 matches at 12 bases. The germline CDR1 and CDR2 sequences are SGHNT and YYREEE (reference sequence). CDR3 length: 19 residues. The V and J ends lost 0 bases and 3 bases, in that order; junction bases with no gene match: 10. Here the CDR3 DNA reads TGTGCCAGCAGCTTGGGCGGACTAGCGGGGTTGGTTCGCTACAATGAGCAGTTCTTC. The encoded protein is CASSLGGLAGLVRYNEQFF.

For the CDR3, the DNA is TGTGCCAGCAGTTACGACAGGGGGCTCGAAAAACTGTTTTTT. It specifies CASSYDRGLEKLFF. This chain connects TRBV27 to TRBJ1-4; 10 bases match TRBD1. This CDR3 contains 14 residues. Per the germline V gene, CDR1 is MNHEY and CDR2 is SMNVEV (reference sequence). Germline trimming cut 4 bases from V and 8 bases from J; bases unmatched to any gene: 4.

This clone has a handful of counts. The chain is built from TRBV19 and TRBJ1-4; tentatively, D is TRBD1 (5 bases). The ends were cut back, 5 bases at V and 7 bases at J, with 14 bases in the middle. Looked up from germline, CDR1 is LNHDA and CDR2 is SQIVND (reference sequence). CDR3 size: 14 residues. The CDR3 reads CASSFAGETEKLFF. CDR3 in DNA: TGTGCCAGTAGTTTTGCGGGGGAAACTGAAAAACTGTTTTTT.

The chain carries TRBV10-3 and TRBJ1-4, with D perhaps TRBD1 (5 bases). The CDR3 sequence is 13 residues long. V was trimmed by 6 bases and J by 4 bases, leaving 9 bases between them. Germline V gene lookup returns CDR1 ENHRY and CDR2 SYGVKD. CDR3 nucleotide sequence: TGTGCCATCAGGGGGCAAGGTAATGAAAAACTGTTTTTT. Protein: CAIRGQGNEKLFF.

V usage is TRBV19 and J usage is TRBJ1-2, with 11 bases identical to TRBD1. The CDR3 is 15 amino acids. V shed 5 bases, J shed 4 bases, and the junction held 6 bases outside the gene matches. CDR1 is LNHDA, CDR2 SQIVND, per germline (reference sequence). The CDR3 is CASSFGTGGGYGYTF. In DNA form, the CDR3 reads TGTGCCAGTAGTTTCGGGACAGGGGGAGGCTATGGCTACACCTTC.

V usage is TRBV2 and J usage is TRBJ2-7; D not certain. V was shortened by 6 bases and J by 1 base, with 7 bases between the two germline ends. The CDR3 has 12 amino acids. CDR1 SNHLY and CDR2 FYNNEI come from the germline V gene. CDR3 coding DNA: TGTGCCAGCAGGTCTGTTTCCTACGAGCAGTACTTC. Protein product: CASRSVSYEQYF.

The genes are TRBV2 and TRBJ2-3, with D perhaps TRBD1 (6 bases). V lost 6 bases to trimming and J lost 2 bases, with 18 bases between them. The CDR3 is 16 residues long. Looked up from germline, CDR1 is SNHLY and CDR2 is FYNNEI. Written as DNA, the CDR3 is TGTGCCAGCAGCGCCAACGGACAGCGGAACACAGATACGCAGTATTTT. Translated, it gives CASSANGQRNTDTQYF.

This clone was observed once. This sequence joins TRBV18 and TRBJ1-2, with 7 nucleotides matching TRBD1. CDR1 is KGHSH, CDR2 LQKENI, per germline. With V trimmed by 3 bases and J by 0 bases, 4 bases remained unmatched. The CDR3 is 15 amino acids. The CDR3 sequence: CASSPGDSSNYGYTF. Here the CDR3 DNA reads TGTGCCAGCTCACCGGGGGACAGTTCTAACTATGGCTACACCTTC.

The rearrangement uses TRBV12-3 or TRBV12-4 and TRBJ2-7, with D hard to call. Between the trimmed V and J ends, which lost 3 bases and 6 bases, there was a span of 12 bases. The CDR3 has 13 amino acids. CDR3 sequence: CASSLLQSSEQYF. The CDR3 DNA follows: TGTGCCAGCAGTTTGTTACAGTCGTCCGAGCAGTACTTC.

The V and J genes are TRBV7-9 and TRBJ2-7; D uncertain. CDR1 SEHNR and CDR2 FQNEAQ come from the germline V gene (reference sequence). The length of the CDR3 is 11 residues. Between the trimmed V and J ends, which lost 4 bases and 7 bases, there was a span of 8 bases. Here the CDR3 DNA reads TGTGCCAGCAGCTCGTCCTTAGAGCAGTACTTC. Translated: CASSSSLEQYF.

The chain recombines TRBV11-3 with TRBJ2-3, with TRBD2 matching over 8 bases. This CDR3 has 17 amino acids. Germline loops: CDR1 SGHNT, CDR2 YENEEA. V trimming: 5 bases; J trimming: 6 bases; junction bases outside the gene matches: 16. CDR3 loop: CASSLAGGTPAGDTQYF. The CDR3 region has the DNA TGTGCCAGCAGCCTGGCGGGGGGCACCCCCGCCGGGGATACGCAGTATTTT.

This clone was detected only a few times. The chain couples TRBV18 to TRBJ1-1, with 7 positions matching TRBD1. Germline V lookup: CDR1 KGHSH, CDR2 LQKENI. This CDR3 has 14 residues. V dropped 4 bases and J dropped 5; count of bases not matched to a gene: 7. The DNA for the CDR3 is TGTGCCAGCTCACTGACAGGGATAGAAACTGAAGCTTTCTTT. Protein product: CASSLTGIETEAFF.

With respect to this clone: Distinct nucleotide sequences in the sample also encode this CDR3. The rearrangement uses TRBV2 and TRBJ1-5, with 7 bases matching TRBD1. The CDR3 runs to 15 residues. Germline CDR1 SNHLY, CDR2 FYNNEI. Germline trimming cut 1 base from V and 4 bases from J; bases unmatched to any gene: 4. This CDR3 is CASSEEAGGNQPQHF. The CDR3 bases are TGTGCCAGCAGTGAAGAGGCAGGGGGTAATCAGCCCCAGCATTTT.

This chain joins TRBV5-1 and TRBJ1-1; 9 bases match TRBD1. The V and J ends lost 1 base and 1 base, in that order; junction bases with no gene match: 2. The V gene's germline CDR1 is SGHRS and CDR2 YFSETQ. The CDR3 is 15 amino acids. This CDR3 is CASSLPTGGNTEAFF. CDR3 in DNA: TGCGCCAGCAGCTTGCCGACAGGGGGGAACACTGAAGCTTTCTTT.

A single count supports this clone. V usage is TRBV10-2 and J usage is TRBJ2-5, with TRBD1 identical over 9 bases. Germline-derived CDR1 and CDR2 are WSHSY and SAAADI. This CDR3 is built from 13 residues. The J segment lost 4 bases and the V segment lost 6 bases, leaving 3 bases of the junction unmatched. CDR3 DNA sequence: TGCGCCAGCAGATTGGACAGGGGAGAGACCCAGTACTTC. Protein product: CASRLDRGETQYF.

The V and J genes are TRBV19 and TRBJ2-2; 7 nucleotides align to TRBD1. Germline values: CDR1 LNHDA, CDR2 SQIVND (reference sequence). The CDR3 spans 15 residues. V was pared by 5 bases and J by 3 bases, with 6 bases of the junction left unmatched. The CDR3 loop reads CASSRDSIYTGELFF. The DNA for the CDR3 is TGTGCCAGTAGTCGGGACAGTATTTACACCGGGGAGCTGTTTTTT.

The gene calls are TRBV19 and TRBJ2-7; 10 bases fit TRBD1. V shed 3 bases and J 5 bases; nucleotides not matched to a gene: 7. Germline CDR1 is LNHDA and CDR2 is SQIVND (reference sequence). This CDR3 comprises 15 residues. The CDR3 is CASSITGTGVDEQYF. CDR3 in DNA: TGTGCCAGTAGTATTACCGGGACAGGGGTAGACGAGCAGTACTTC.